Following are 23 T cell receptor beta chains from one sample sequenced in a study of beta chain features in type 1 diabetes. Every isolated RNA sample was fully reverse transcribed, so sequencing captured expressed TCRB transcripts. Here immunoSEQ multiplex PCR was the method, and the copy in TCRdb shows in-frame clones only, minus some. The sample has roughly 140,000 clones; roughly 50% are singletons. The sequenced sample consisted of Tregs from blood. Receptors originate from a man between 18 and 35 years old in good health.

The chain has TRBV19 and TRBJ1-1; no definite D call. Germline lookup yields CDR1 LNHDA and CDR2 SQIVND (reference sequence). Trimming took 7 bases from V and 5 from J, leaving 14 bases between them. CDR3 length equals 13 residues. The CDR3 protein is CASTFGGRTEAFF. Here the CDR3 DNA reads TGTGCCAGTACCTTTGGAGGTAGGACTGAAGCTTTCTTT.

V usage is TRBV6-5 and J usage is TRBJ2-3; TRBD1 might be the D (6 bases). Germline CDR1 reads MNHEY; CDR2 reads SVGAGI. CDR3 size: 15 residues. Trimming shortened V by 4 bases and J by 0 bases, and 11 bases separated the two germline ends. In DNA, the CDR3 is TGTGCCAGCAGTTTTCAGGGGCTCAGCACAGATACGCAGTATTTT. Translation gives CASSFQGLSTDTQYF.

The sample holds a few counts of this clone. This chain joins TRBV7-9 and TRBJ1-2, with a tentative D call TRBD1 (6 bases). Trimming cost V 5 bases and J 8 bases, with 12 bases left between them. The CDR3 is 12 amino acids. Germline V gives CDR1 SEHNR, CDR2 FQNEAQ (reference sequence). CDR3 in DNA: TGTGCCAGCAGCACAGGACAGATAGGCTACACCTTC. Protein sequence: CASSTGQIGYTF.

The chain combines TRBV6-1 with TRBJ1-6, with D maybe TRBD1 (5 bases). CDR3 length: 12 amino acids. CDR1 is MNHNS and CDR2 is SASEGT in the germline V gene. Deletions cut 8 bases from V and 7 bases from J, with 9 bases between. The CDR3 is CASQGKNSPLHF. CDR3 nucleotide sequence: TGTGCCAGCCAGGGTAAAAATTCACCCCTCCACTTT.

This chain uses TRBV9 with TRBJ1-2, with 10 bases lining up with TRBD1. Germline CDR1 is SGDLS and CDR2 is YYNGEE. Trimming at V came to 4 bases and at J to 2 bases, leaving 5 bases not matched to a gene. The CDR3 covers 15 residues. This CDR3 reads CASSKRQGANYGYTF. The CDR3 DNA reads TGTGCCAGCAGCAAGAGACAGGGGGCGAACTATGGCTACACCTTC.

The chain joins TRBV5-1 to TRBJ2-2; 8 bases map to TRBD2. The CDR3 runs to 16 residues. The germline V gene encodes CDR1 SGHRS and CDR2 YFSETQ. J gave up 1 base and V 6 bases, and 8 bases lay outside the gene matches. CDR3 DNA: TGCGCCAGCAATCTGGCCAGCGGGGGGAACACCGGGGAGCTGTTTTTT. It is translated as CASNLASGGNTGELFF.

The sample holds a few counts of this clone. CDR3 loop: CASSLGGGEQYF. The CDR3 coding sequence is TGTGCCAGCAGCTTAGGAGGTGGCGAGCAGTACTTC. The rearrangement joins TRBV7-6 to TRBJ2-7, with D unresolved. This CDR3 is 12 amino acids long. The ends were cut back, 1 base at V and 6 bases at J, with 7 bases in the middle. CDR1 and CDR2 (germline): SGHVS, FNYEAQ.

This clone has only a few counts. The chain combines TRBV19 with TRBJ2-1; D possibly corresponds to TRBD2 (6 bases). Trimming pared 4 bases from V and 4 bases from J, leaving 20 bases between. The CDR3 has 17 amino acids. Germline CDR1 reads LNHDA; CDR2 reads SQIVND (reference sequence). The CDR3 loop is CASSTPPWAGRYNEQFF. Here the CDR3 DNA reads TGTGCCAGTAGTACCCCCCCGTGGGCGGGGAGATACAATGAGCAGTTCTTC.

The chain links TRBV7-2 to TRBJ1-6; D call uncertain. V was cut by 1 base and J by 0 bases, with 7 bases left in between. Germline V gene sequence: CDR1 SGHTA, CDR2 FQGNSA. The CDR3 consists of 16 residues. CDR3 DNA sequence: TGTGCCAGCAGCTTAGGTACGAGCTCCTATAATTCACCCCTCCACTTT. Protein sequence: CASSLGTSSYNSPLHF.

The chain has TRBV10-3 and TRBJ1-4; tentatively, D is TRBD1 (5 bases). Germline V gene data show CDR1 as ENHRY and CDR2 as SYGVKD. This CDR3 spans 13 amino acids. V was shortened by 8 bases and J by 7 bases, with 14 bases between the two germline ends. In nucleotides, the CDR3 is TGTGCCATCGGAGGGGCCTTGGGTGAAAAACTGTTTTTT. As protein: CAIGGALGEKLFF.

For this clone: At one end the junction does not follow the germline gene, possibly because of a read error. The gene calls are TRBV7-7 and TRBJ2-1, with TRBD1 as a possible D gene (5 bases). The CDR3 extends over 15 amino acids. The germline gives CDR1 SSHAT, CDR2 FNYEAQ (reference sequence). In DNA form, the CDR3 reads TGTGCTAGCAGCTTAAGAGCAGGGATGGGGAATGAGCAGTTCTTC. It translates to CASSLRAGMGNEQFF.

This chain links TRBV4-1 with TRBJ2-1; D is perhaps TRBD1 (6 bases). Trimming stripped 5 bases from V and 4 bases from J, with 9 bases between. The germline CDR1 and CDR2 sequences are MGHRA and YSYEKL. The CDR3 is 13 residues long. The CDR3 loop is CASSSQGYNEQFF. DNA of the CDR3: TGCGCCAGCAGCTCACAGGGATACAATGAGCAGTTCTTC.

The chain links TRBV29-1 to TRBJ1-2; D not resolved. Trimming pared 6 bases from V and 1 base from J, leaving 12 bases between. Germline-derived CDR1 and CDR2 are SQVTM and ANQGSEA. The CDR3 is 13 residues long. The CDR3 DNA is TGCAGCGTCGCCCCGCAGGATAACTATGGCTACACCTTC. It is translated as CSVAPQDNYGYTF.

This clone was counted between two and nine times. V and J are TRBV28 and TRBJ2-1, with 10 bases lining up with TRBD2. Per the germline V gene, CDR1 is MDHEN and CDR2 is SYDVKM. Losses at the gene ends were 6 bases for V and 6 bases for J; bases not matched to a gene: 8. CDR3 length: 15 residues. The CDR3 sequence is CASSPWVAGGNEQFF. The CDR3 nucleotides read TGTGCCAGCAGCCCGTGGGTAGCGGGAGGCAATGAGCAGTTCTTC.

The sample holds a few counts of this clone. V and J are TRBV15 and TRBJ2-7; D not resolved. There are 11 residues in the CDR3. The V gene's germline CDR1 is LNHNV and CDR2 YYDKDF (reference sequence). Trimming took off 4 bases at V and 5 bases at J, with 6 bases between the two ends. The CDR3 DNA reads TGTGCCACCAGCATACTCAACGAGCAGTACTTC. Encoded protein: CATSILNEQYF.

This rearrangement joins TRBV29-1 to TRBJ2-7; D perhaps matches TRBD2 (6 bases). Trimming cost V 5 bases and J 4 bases, with 15 bases left between them. CDR3 length equals 13 residues. Germline CDR1 and CDR2: SQVTM and ANQGSEA. In DNA form, the CDR3 reads TGCAGCGTTTTTACAGGAGGGGCATACGAGCAGTACTTC. Translated, it gives CSVFTGGAYEQYF.

The chain combines TRBV7-9 with TRBJ2-7; no firm D call. The ends were cut back, 5 bases at V and 2 bases at J, with 7 bases in the middle. The CDR3 totals 12 residues. Germline loops: CDR1 SEHNR, CDR2 FQNEAQ (reference sequence). CDR3 DNA sequence: TGTGCCAGCAGCCAAGCAACCTACGAGCAGTACTTC. Amino acid sequence: CASSQATYEQYF.

This clone was seen a handful of times. V gene TRBV5-1 combines with J gene TRBJ1-5, with a tentative D call TRBD1 (5 bases). The V and J ends lost 4 bases and 8 bases respectively, with 16 bases between them. Germline lookup yields CDR1 SGHRS and CDR2 YFSETQ. The CDR3 runs to 14 residues. CDR3 sequence (DNA): TGCGCCAGCAGCGCCGGGGAGGGGCTGAAGCCCCAGCATTTT. As protein: CASSAGEGLKPQHF.

The CDR3 nucleotides are TGTGCCACCCGCTCGGGGGTTCGCACTGAAGCTTTCTTT. It translates to CATRSGVRTEAFF. The genes are TRBV6-1 and TRBJ1-1, with D maybe TRBD1 (5 bases). Germline loops: CDR1 MNHNS, CDR2 SASEGT. The CDR3 is 13 amino acids. V dropped 10 bases and J dropped 4 bases, with 16 bases sitting between them.

The chain links TRBV5-6 to TRBJ1-1; the D is unclear. The CDR3 is made up of 14 amino acids. Trimming pared 1 base from V and 2 bases from J, leaving 9 bases between. Germline V gene data show CDR1 as SGHDT and CDR2 as YYEEEE. CDR3 in DNA: TGTGCCAGCAGCTTGAGTATGGGCAACACTGAAGCTTTCTTT. Its protein product is CASSLSMGNTEAFF. The complete variable domain, with remaining parts taken from reference TRBV5-6 and TRBJ1-1, reads DAGVTQSPTHLIKTRGQQVTLRCSPKSGHDTVSWYQQALGQGPQFIFQYYEEEERQRGNFPDRFSGHQFPNYSSELNVNALLLGDSALYLCASSLSMGNTEAFFGQGTRLTVV.

This chain links TRBV2 with TRBJ2-7, with 8 bases fitting TRBD1. The V and J ends lost 7 bases and 2 bases, in that order; junction bases with no gene match: 4. The V gene's germline CDR1 is SNHLY and CDR2 FYNNEI. The CDR3 is 13 residues long. CDR3 coding DNA: TGTGCCAGCATAGGACAGGGAACCTACGAGCAGTACTTC. Residues: CASIGQGTYEQYF. Combining the CDR3 with reference TRBV2 and TRBJ2-7 gives the whole variable domain EPEVTQTPSHQVTQMGQEVILRCVPISNHLYFYWYRQILGQKVEFLVSFYNNEISEKSEIFDDQFSVERPDGSNFTLKIRSTKLEDSAMYFCASIGQGTYEQYFGPGTRLTVT.

The genes are TRBV5-1 and TRBJ2-2, with D tentatively TRBD2 (6 bases). The CDR3 sequence is 15 residues long. The V end lost 2 bases, the J end lost 6 bases, and 14 bases lay between the germline ends. CDR1 SGHRS and CDR2 YFSETQ come from the germline V gene. In DNA form, the CDR3 reads TGCGCCAGCAGCTTAAGGCGGGATGTCCCCGGGGAGCTGTTTTTT. It codes for CASSLRRDVPGELFF. Based on the CDR3 plus reference TRBV5-1 and TRBJ2-2, the full variable domain is KAGVTQTPRYLIKTRGQQVTLSCSPISGHRSVSWYQQTPGQGLQFLFEYFSETQRNKGNFPGRFSGRQFSNSRSEMNVSTLELGDSALYLCASSLRRDVPGELFFGEGSRLTVL.

This rearrangement joins TRBV6-5 to TRBJ1-3; no clear D gene. Trimming removed 0 bases from V and 4 bases from J, with 7 bases in between. This CDR3 spans 14 amino acids. The germline gives CDR1 MNHEY, CDR2 SVGAGI. This chain's CDR3 is CASSYSTRGNTIYF. The CDR3 DNA reads TGTGCCAGCAGTTACTCGACAAGAGGAAACACCATATATTTT.